The clone carrying this T cell receptor beta chain showed up just once. Its target is not known. An even split of each subset's genomic DNA across several immunoSEQ plates was performed. The table came from immunoSEQ multiplex PCR; TCRdb's copy has only in-frame clones and leaves some out. The sample carries 500,000 to 650,000 clones, around 81% recorded once. The sample originates from a study of shared clonotypes between healthy human individuals. Per germline, CDR1 KGHSH and CDR2 LQKENI. Trimming cost V 1 base and J 0 bases, with 12 bases left between them. This CDR3 has 17 residues. Nashville, Tennessee was home to all donors, who were Caucasian adults. Unsorted samples relied on tens of millions of PBMCs, which served as the source of genomic DNA. The study, taken as a whole, reports: With few donors, the genetic and exposure-history diversity represented was limited.

This TCR was recovered from a woman aged 40 to 50 in good health. Some clones in this sample may be carry-over from other donors' samples. Sequencing input: PBMCs. The chain uses TRBV18 and TRBJ1-4; D is uncertain. CDR3 loop: CASSPQGSPTTNEKLFF. Written as DNA, the CDR3 is TGTGCCAGCTCACCACAGGGCTCACCTACAACTAATGAAAAACTGTTTTTT.